The rows below give T cell receptor beta chains drawn from one sample of a study of neoadjuvant anti-PD-1 for oral cavity cancer. Sequencing was performed with immunoSEQ multiplex PCR; in TCRdb, only in-frame clones are kept and a portion is missing. The table records 24,000 or so clones, 27% of them present only once. Sequenced material: tumor tissue, taken after nivolumab (anti-PD-1) treatment. These receptors all stem from a person aged 40-85 years with oral cavity squamous cell carcinoma. Each CDR3 is given with its conserved first and last residue. The D gene is left open where the match is weak. Rows give clone size only sometimes, using once, few, many, or a class for an expanded clone.

TRBD2,few,TRBV9,TRBJ2-7,TGTGCCAGCAGCGTAGAAGTTAGCGGGCTCGACGAGCAGTACTTC,CASSVEVSGLDEQYF
TRBD1,-,TRBV4-1,TRBJ1-1,TGCGCCAGCAGCAAGGGACAGGAAAACACTGAAGCTTTCTTT,CASSKGQENTEAFF
-,few,TRBV18,TRBJ2-5,TGTGCCAGCTCACCACCGACAGGATATCAAGAGACCCAGTACTTC,CASSPPTGYQETQYF
-,-,TRBV10-2,TRBJ2-5,TGCGCCAGCAGTGATCCGGGCCACAAAGAGACCCAGTACTTC,CASSDPGHKETQYF
-,-,TRBV7-2,TRBJ2-7,TGTGCCAGCAGCTTAGGTGGGACGGCGATCTACGAGCAGTACTTC,CASSLGGTAIYEQYF
TRBD2,-,TRBV6-6,TRBJ2-7,TGTGCCAGCACCGGCGGGAGCTCCTACGAGCAGTACTTC,CASTGGSSYEQYF
-,-,TRBV2,TRBJ2-7,TGTGCCAGCAGGCGGGACAGCAACTCCTACGAGCAGTACTTC,CASRRDSNSYEQYF
TRBD1,-,TRBV19,TRBJ1-6,TGTGCCAGTGATAGAGGGGGCCCTGGGGCACCCCTCCACTTT,CASDRGGPGAPLHF
-,-,TRBV19,TRBJ1-5,TGTGCCAGTAGTCCGGCGTTGGCGGGTCCTAGCAATCAGCCCCAGCATTTT,CASSPALAGPSNQPQHF
TRBD2,-,TRBV7-9,TRBJ2-2,TGTGCCACCCGGGGGGGGGCGAACACCGGGGAGCTGTTTTTT,CATRGGANTGELFF
-,few,TRBV27,TRBJ2-7,TGTGCCAGCAGGGGGTACGTTCCCTACGAGCAGTACTTC,CASRGYVPYEQYF
-,many,TRBV6-1,TRBJ2-1,TGTGCCAGCAGTGAATCCCACTATGACAATGAGCAGTTCTTC,CASSESHYDNEQFF
-,few,TRBV4-1,TRBJ1-2,TGCGCCAGCAGCCAACCAGACAGGCGAATGGCGGGGGGCTACACCTTC,CASSQPDRRMAGGYTF
-,few,TRBV20-1,TRBJ2-1,TGCAGTGCTAGCGAGGGTGAGCAGTTCTTC,CSASEGEQFF
-,many,TRBV5-5,TRBJ2-1,TGTGCCAGCAGCTTATCTAGTGAGCAGTTCTTC,CASSLSSEQFF
TRBD1,-,TRBV28,TRBJ2-7,TGTGCCAGCAGCCCGGGACAGGGGGCTCAGGAGCAGTACTTC,CASSPGQGAQEQYF
TRBD1,-,TRBV4-1,TRBJ1-6,TGCGCCAGCAGCCAAGTGGGCAGGGGGAAGTCACCCCTCCACTTT,CASSQVGRGKSPLHF
TRBD1,few,TRBV7-9,TRBJ1-1,TGTGCCAGCAGCAGAGACAGGGGGAACACTGAAGCTTTCTTT,CASSRDRGNTEAFF
TRBD2,few,TRBV30,TRBJ2-1,TGTGCCTGGACTAGCGGGGGAGCATCCTACAATGAGCAGTTCTTC,CAWTSGGASYNEQFF
TRBD1,few,TRBV5-5,TRBJ2-7,TGTGCCAGCAGCCCAACCGGACAGGACAATGCCTACGAGCAGTACTTC,CASSPTGQDNAYEQYF
TRBD1,-,TRBV4-1,TRBJ2-7,TGCGCCAGCAGCCAACAACAGGGGGCGAGTGAGCAGTACTTC,CASSQQQGASEQYF
TRBD2,many,TRBV6-6,TRBJ2-7,TGTGCCAGCAGTTACCCGCAGCGGGGGGTATCCGAGCAGTACTTC,CASSYPQRGVSEQYF
-,-,TRBV30,TRBJ2-7,TGTGCCTGGGACAACGTCTACGAGCAGTACTTC,CAWDNVYEQYF
TRBD1,-,TRBV5-4,TRBJ2-7,TGTGCCAGCAGCTTTGGGACAGGTCTCTACGAGCAGTACTTC,CASSFGTGLYEQYF
TRBD2,-,TRBV19,TRBJ2-2,TGTGCCAGTAGTATAGACACTAGCGGATCTTACACCGGGGAGCTGTTTTTT,CASSIDTSGSYTGELFF
-,few,TRBV2,TRBJ1-5,TGTGCCAGCAACCGGGGCCGTTATCAGCCCCAGCATTTT,CASNRGRYQPQHF
TRBD2,many,TRBV4-1,TRBJ2-2,TGCGCCAGCAGCCCGCATACTAGCGGGAGAGGCACCGGGGAGCTGTTTTTT,CASSPHTSGRGTGELFF
-,few,TRBV19,TRBJ1-5,TGTGCCAGTAGGGGAGCGGATCAGCCCCAGCATTTT,CASRGADQPQHF
-,-,TRBV6-5,TRBJ1-5,TGTGCCAGCAGTTACGGGGCAGGGGGCAATCAGCCCCAGCATTTT,CASSYGAGGNQPQHF
-,-,TRBV29-1,TRBJ2-1,TGCAGCGTTGTCCCCTACAATGAGCAGTTCTTC,CSVVPYNEQFF
-,-,TRBV10-3,TRBJ2-2,TGTGCCATCAGTGATTGGACCCGGGCGTCCAAGGCCGGGGAGCTGTTTTTT,CAISDWTRASKAGELFF
TRBD1,few,TRBV28,TRBJ2-7,TGTGCCAGCAGACCGGACAGGGAAGGAAACGACGAGCAGTACTTC,CASRPDREGNDEQYF
-,-,TRBV19,TRBJ1-5,TGTGCCAGTAGTCATGGGTGGGGCCTAAATCAGCCCCAGCATTTT,CASSHGWGLNQPQHF
TRBD2,-,TRBV6-5,TRBJ2-7,TGTGCCAGCAGTTACTCGAGACTAGCGGGAAAGCAGTACTTC,CASSYSRLAGKQYF
-,-,TRBV6-5,TRBJ1-1,TGTGCCAGCAGTTACTCGGGCCTAGGGCGAGCTTTCTTT,CASSYSGLGRAFF
TRBD2,once,TRBV5-6,TRBJ2-1,TGTGCCAGCAGCCAATTTCGAAGGGGACTAGCCTCCTACAATGAGCAGTTCTTC,CASSQFRRGLASYNEQFF
-,few,TRBV5-1,TRBJ2-7,TGCGCCAGCAGCTCCGGACAGAACTACGAGCAGTACTTC,CASSSGQNYEQYF
TRBD1,few,TRBV19,TRBJ1-2,TGTGCCAGTAGTACCTGGACAGGACGTGGCTACACCTTC,CASSTWTGRGYTF
-,-,TRBV7-9,TRBJ2-7,TGCGCCAGCAGCCTGTTTCCCTACGAGCAGTACTTC,CASSLFPYEQYF
-,-,TRBV19,TRBJ1-4,TGTGCCAGTAGTATTACCGGCGTTGAAAAACTGTTTTTT,CASSITGVEKLFF
-,-,TRBV10-1,TRBJ2-7,TGCGCCAGCAGTGCCTTCACCGAGCAGTACTTC,CASSAFTEQYF
-,-,TRBV6-1,TRBJ2-1,TGTGCCAGCAGTGAAAAGGGAGCAGGCCTTTGGCAGTTCTTC,CASSEKGAGLWQFF
-,-,TRBV29-1,TRBJ1-1,TGCAGCGTGGATCAGGGTAAGGGCGCTGAAGCTTTCTTT,CSVDQGKGAEAFF
TRBD1,-,TRBV2,TRBJ2-5,TGTGCCAGCAGGAGGATGGGACAGGCAAGAAGGGAGCAGTACTTC,CASRRMGQARREQYF
-,few,TRBV6-5,TRBJ1-4,TGTGCCAGCAAAAGGGGGAAGGTTGGGGAAAAACTGTTTTTT,CASKRGKVGEKLFF
-,once,TRBV5-8,TRBJ1-2,TGTGCCAGCAGCTTACGGGGCCTGCTTGGCTACACCTTC,CASSLRGLLGYTF
TRBD1,-,TRBV6-4,TRBJ2-3,TGTGCCAGCGGACAGGGGGCGGAAGATACGCAGTATTTT,CASGQGAEDTQYF
-,-,TRBV9,TRBJ1-1,TGTGCCAGCAGCGTGGGCCCGAACACTGAAGCTTTCTTT,CASSVGPNTEAFF
TRBD2,-,TRBV10-3,TRBJ2-1,TGTGCCATCAGTGACCCCGGGACTAGCGGACACAATGAGCAGTTCTTC,CAISDPGTSGHNEQFF
-,-,TRBV6-6,TRBJ2-5,TGTGCCAGCAGTTCCGGCAGCAAAGAGACCCAGTACTTC,CASSSGSKETQYF
-,-,TRBV7-6,TRBJ2-5,TGTGCCAGCGCCCTTGGTGGGAGCCAGCAAGAGACCCAGTACTTC,CASALGGSQQETQYF